This T cell receptor (beta chain) was identified in a study of T cells after yellow fever vaccination. CDR1 is LGHNA, CDR2 YSLEER, per germline. This CDR3 spans 16 amino acids. V was clipped by 1 base and J by 4 bases, with 16 bases between them. This clonotype occurred a few times. Using its own MiXCR run on the 5' RACE reads, TCRdb lists one record per CDR3 protein. Seen here are hundreds of thousands of distinct CDR3 sequences, around 5.3% observed once, and the top ten hold roughly 3%. The TCR was taken from a young man who received the YFV17D yellow fever vaccine. Sequencing used CD4+ T cells sorted from PBMCs, obtained on the day of the yellow fever booster vaccination. The genes are TRBV4-3 and TRBJ2-5; D perhaps matches TRBD1 (6 bases). The DNA for the CDR3 is TGCGCCAGCAGCCAAGGGGCCACTAGAGGGGGAGAGACCCAGTACTTC. This sequence encodes CASSQGATRGGETQYF.